Given below is one T cell receptor (beta chain) in context. This sample is part of a study of OX40 agonist ivuxolimab in advanced cancers. Study details: Prior checkpoint blockade (anti-PD-1, anti-PD-L1 or anti-CTLA-4) was permitted; 35% to 50% had it.

Germline V CDR1 and CDR2: SGHTA, FQGNSA. The V and J ends lost 2 bases and 1 base, in that order; junction bases with no gene match: 1. CDR3 length: 15 residues. Sequencing was performed with immunoSEQ multiplex PCR; in TCRdb, only in-frame clones are kept and a portion is missing. This table has tens of thousands of clones, around 94% appearing once. The TCR originated in an adult with an advanced solid tumor such as melanoma, head and neck, liver or kidney cancer. Sequencing used CD4+ or CD8+ T cells sorted from blood, obtained in a trial of the OX40 agonist ivuxolimab. This rearrangement joins TRBV7-2 to TRBJ2-5; 10 nucleotides line up with TRBD1. The chain's CDR3 is CASSLRDRGQETQYF. In DNA, the CDR3 is TGTGCCAGCAGCTTAAGGGACAGGGGCCAAGAGACCCAGTACTTC.